This T cell receptor (beta chain) was sequenced during a study of cytomegalovirus exposure and HLA in healthy donors. Study at large: According to later analysis, the same platform produced the approximately 120 validation and several hundred first-cohort repertoires.

Assay: immunoSEQ multiplex PCR; the TCRdb copy retains only in-frame clones and omits some. Of about 130,000 clones listed, almost 90% are singletons. Germline V gene sequence: CDR1 MNHEY, CDR2 SMNVEV (reference sequence). Unmatched junction bases numbered 9, after V lost 5 bases and J lost 2 bases. The CDR3 length is 16 residues. The donors were members of the validation cohort, which comprised under 150 subjects and was separate from the first cohort of 600 to 850 subjects. Worth noting for this clone: As yet, its antigen is unknown.

The study, taken as a whole, reports: TCR clusters originating in the first cohort tended to co-occur in the roughly 120 validation repertoires, according to a later analysis.

The chain is built from TRBV27 and TRBJ2-5; TRBD2 matches at 9 bases. This receptor was taken from a man between 25 and 39 years old in good health and CMV-seronegative. The sample comprised PBMCs. The CDR3 sequence: CASSRLAGVEQETQYF. In DNA, the CDR3 is TGTGCCAGCAGTCGGTTAGCGGGAGTGGAACAAGAGACCCAGTACTTC.